What follows are 5 T cell receptor beta chains derived from one specimen sequenced in a study of blood T cells in healthy people across ages (dated by TCRdb to about 2015). The library relied on 5' RACE. The listed sequencing device is Illumina HiSeq 2500. The second PCR ran for roughly 7 to 11 cycles and used a J-beta primer mix along with a sample-barcoded 5' primer. TCRdb trimmed public reads at Q25 via fastp, called clones via MiXCR and kept in-frame beta chains. Every entry covers one CDR3 protein and lists the most common genes and DNA from its rows. The sample data list 1.5 million to 2 million distinct CDR3 sequences, and about 30% of these were observed just once. The ten top clones hold approximately 7.7% of the sample. The sample comprised blood. The receptors stem from a young woman in good health.

This clonotype appeared a few times. This rearrangement joins TRBV10-3 to TRBJ2-2; D unclear. The length of the CDR3 is 17 residues. Germline CDR1 is ENHRY and CDR2 is SYGVKD. Trimming cost V 2 bases and J 3 bases, with 16 bases left between them. The CDR3 nucleotides read TGTGCCATCAGTGAGCCTGCCAAGGGTAGCTACACCGGGGAGCTGTTTTTT. Translated, it gives CAISEPAKGSYTGELFF.

This clonotype was counted a few times. The genes are TRBV7-6 and TRBJ2-1; D not certain. V was shortened by 1 base and J by 6 bases, with 16 bases between the two germline ends. The CDR3 consists of 16 residues. Germline CDR1 is SGHVS and CDR2 is FNYEAQ. CDR3 in amino acids: CASSLGRAAPRNEQFF. The CDR3 DNA follows: TGTGCCAGCAGCTTAGGTCGGGCCGCGCCCCGCAATGAGCAGTTCTTC. Based on the CDR3 plus reference TRBV7-6 and TRBJ2-1, the full variable domain is GAGVSQSPRYKVTKRGQDVALRCDPISGHVSLYWYRQALGQGPEFLTYFNYEAQQDKSGLPNDRFSAERPEGSISTLTIQRTEQRDSAMYRCASSLGRAAPRNEQFFGPGTRLTVL.

Notes on this clonotype: It is likely a read error, because the conserved phenylalanine at the end of the CDR3 is missing. The gene calls are TRBV20-1 and TRBJ1-1, with unresolved D. With 1 base removed from V and 1 base from J, the gap between germline ends came to 10 bases. Per the germline V gene, CDR1 is DFQATT and CDR2 is SNEGSKA (reference sequence). The CDR3 is made up of 14 amino acids. The chain's CDR3 is CSARVPGRNTEAFL. The CDR3, as DNA: TGCAGTGCTAGAGTGCCTGGCAGGAACACTGAAGCTTTCTTA.

This clonotype was observed many times. The V call is TRBV7-2, the J call TRBJ2-7; 12 bases align to TRBD1. Unmatched junction bases numbered 8, after V lost 6 bases and J lost 5 bases. This CDR3 comprises 15 residues. Germline CDR1 and CDR2: SGHTA and FQGNSA. CDR3: CASRGGGTGGHEQYF. Written as DNA, the CDR3 is TGTGCCAGCAGGGGAGGCGGGACAGGGGGCCACGAGCAGTACTTC.

Notes on this clonotype: Given a much more abundant clone one base away, this may be a read error. This chain links TRBV5-1 with TRBJ2-7, with 7 bases that match TRBD1. Trimming removed 1 base from V and 6 bases from J; junction bases left unmatched: 10. This CDR3 is 15 amino acids long. The germline V gene has CDR1 SGHRS and CDR2 YFSETQ. The CDR3 coding sequence is TGCGCCAGCAGCTTGTTCGGACAGGCGTTCTGCGAGCAGTACTTC. Protein product: CASSLFGQAFCEQYF.